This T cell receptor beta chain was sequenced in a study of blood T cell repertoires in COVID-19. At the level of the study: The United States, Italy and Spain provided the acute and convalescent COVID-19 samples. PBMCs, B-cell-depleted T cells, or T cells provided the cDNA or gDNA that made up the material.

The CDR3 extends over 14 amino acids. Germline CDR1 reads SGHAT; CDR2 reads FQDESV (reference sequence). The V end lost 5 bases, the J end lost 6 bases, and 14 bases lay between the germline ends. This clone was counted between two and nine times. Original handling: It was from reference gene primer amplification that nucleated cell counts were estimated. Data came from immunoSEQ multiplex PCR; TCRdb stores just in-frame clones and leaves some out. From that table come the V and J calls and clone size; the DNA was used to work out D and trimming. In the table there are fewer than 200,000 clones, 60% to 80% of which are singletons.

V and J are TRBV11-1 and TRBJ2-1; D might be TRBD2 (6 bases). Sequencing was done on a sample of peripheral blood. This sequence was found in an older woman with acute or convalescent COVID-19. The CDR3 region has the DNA TGTGCCAGCAGCCGACTAGTGGAGGGCAATGAGCAGTTCTTC. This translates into CASSRLVEGNEQFF.